This is a list of T cell receptor beta chains from one sample in a study of OX40 agonist ivuxolimab in advanced cancers. Data came from immunoSEQ multiplex PCR; TCRdb stores just in-frame clones and leaves some out. Of tens of thousands of clones in the sample, just under 80% were seen once. Sequenced material: CD4+ or CD8+ T cells sorted from blood, taken in a trial of the OX40 agonist ivuxolimab. Source of these receptors: an adult with an advanced solid tumor such as melanoma, head and neck, liver or kidney cancer. Each CDR3 is given without its conserved first and last residue. Expanded clones are given a class, and other clones once, few, many or no size at all.

clone_size v_call cdr3_aa
. TRBV28 ASSLPLGTEAF
. TRBV23-1 ASSQFGRCNQPQH
. TRBV28 ASTPGQGTNQPQH
. TRBV6-1 ASTMSRGEQF
. TRBV10-2 ASSGGAGDTQY
. TRBV28 ASSLSVGAGGNQPQH
. TRBV10-2 ASSDIGGRGTGELF
few TRBV19 ASSGRDTRNEKLF
. TRBV19 ASSSTGVWQPQH
few TRBV10-1 ASTVTDTRGGTYEQY
few TRBV7-2 ASSPLGAGNEKLF
. TRBV27 ASSLQGSEKLF
. TRBV5-6 ASSLVYRVNSYGYT
. TRBV4-3 ASSQSSGSTMKKLF
many TRBV7-2 ASSPGQGPDTQY
. TRBV7-9 ASSLLPGSLVTDTQY
. TRBV10-2 ASSESRTRTDTQY
. TRBV20-1 SAGGAEQY
few TRBV29-1 SVRERQNQPQH
few TRBV27 ASRRTGNTGANVLT
few TRBV11-2 ASSRDGNQPQH
. TRBV2 ASSERPRNYGYT
. TRBV7-9 ASSPLGAGGETQY
. TRBV5-1 ASSTEGLAGVSGRF
. TRBV10-2 ASSEGSGGAGLRETQY
. TRBV10-3 ATRGQGAYEQY
. TRBV5-1 ASSLRTDWVSDTEAF
few TRBV18 ASSTREGEYGYT
. TRBV4-3 ASSQTHAGINNEKLF
. TRBV9 ASSVGDYGYT
. TRBV9 ASSAGQLVYEQY
. TRBV6-6 AILKADSGDEQF
. TRBV7-2 ASSSGGTGMNTEAF
few TRBV27 ASSPGKAPRSSNEQF
few TRBV6-1 ASSDLRGADQPQH
few TRBV10-3 AIRDRAGQPQH
. TRBV6-6 ASSVDGYEQY
. TRBV7-2 ASSRFSGGYEQY
once TRBV4-2 ASSQEGRTGSGTGELF
. TRBV16 ASSPDISGANVLT
few TRBV6-5 ASSYSAGAILEAF
. TRBV5-1 ASSLNHGLF
once TRBV7-3 ASSPGTGPYEQY
. TRBV18 ASSPIPGQGWNTIY
. TRBV5-1 ASSLEGQAYGYT
. TRBV27 ASSLSRTSNEKLF
once TRBV19 ASSMVRGDYGYT
. TRBV9 ASSVLAGGSETQY
. TRBV19 ASSTYARDSNTEAF
. TRBV9 ASNLGLAGFTGELF
many TRBV30 AWSAAGLREKLF
. TRBV27 ASSSVGQTPMNTEAF
few TRBV7-9 ASSPGTGSYEQY
. TRBV28 ASSLSATDTQY
. TRBV4-1 ASSRIDRESAEAF
. TRBV19 ASSIDHRGPHTEAF
. TRBV7-9 ASRTGVLPGNTEAF
. TRBV10-2 ASSTYGRNYEQY
. TRBV10-2 ASSDEAVRGGAF